Each of the 21 T cell receptor beta chains below was sequenced from the same sample in a study of cytomegalovirus exposure and HLA in healthy donors. Primers for the PCR totalled 60 Vbeta and 13 Jbeta. Some clones are missing from TCRdb's copy, which holds only in-frame ones; the method was immunoSEQ multiplex PCR. The sample includes some 150,000 clones, around 78% of them seen just once. The sequenced sample was PBMCs. These TCRs come from a woman aged 30 to 39 in good health and CMV-seropositive.

The chain employs TRBV28 and TRBJ2-2; no clear D gene. Germline V gives CDR1 MDHEN, CDR2 SYDVKM. V gave up 4 bases and J gave up 5 bases, with 11 bases separating them. The CDR3 totals 14 residues. The CDR3, as DNA: TGTGCCAGCAGTTCGACCTTGGAGACCGGGGAGCTGTTTTTT. As protein: CASSSTLETGELFF.

The chain recombines TRBV5-6 with TRBJ2-1; the match to TRBD1 covers 9 bases. The CDR3 is made up of 15 amino acids. V lost 4 bases, J lost 3 bases, and 5 bases stayed unmatched. The germline CDR1 and CDR2 sequences are SGHDT and YYEEEE. The chain's CDR3 is CASSKQGANYNEQFF. For the CDR3, the DNA is TGTGCCAGCAGCAAACAGGGGGCGAACTACAATGAGCAGTTCTTC. Full variable domain (missing parts from reference TRBV5-6 and TRBJ2-1): DAGVTQSPTHLIKTRGQQVTLRCSPKSGHDTVSWYQQALGQGPQFIFQYYEEEERQRGNFPDRFSGHQFPNYSSELNVNALLLGDSALYLCASSKQGANYNEQFFGPGTRLTVL.

The chain is built from TRBV30 and TRBJ2-2, with 7 bases lining up with TRBD2. In germline, CDR1 is GTSNPN, CDR2 SVGIG (reference sequence). The trim removed 3 bases at V and 8 bases at J, leaving 6 bases unmatched. The length of the CDR3 is 13 residues. The CDR3 DNA follows: TGTGCCTGGAGGGCTAGCGGAACAGGGGAGCTGTTTTTT. Translating gives CAWRASGTGELFF.

This chain uses TRBV19 with TRBJ2-7; TRBD2 might be the D (6 bases). This CDR3 is 14 amino acids long. Trimming took 4 bases from V and 0 from J, leaving 10 bases between them. The germline gives CDR1 LNHDA, CDR2 SQIVND (reference sequence). The CDR3 protein is CASSRAGSSYEQYF. DNA of the CDR3: TGTGCCAGTAGTAGGGCGGGGAGCTCCTACGAGCAGTACTTC.

The chain carries TRBV7-2 and TRBJ2-1, with D maybe TRBD2 (6 bases). The CDR3 sequence is 16 residues long. CDR1 is SGHTA, CDR2 FQGNSA, per germline. Trimming stripped 4 bases from V and 3 bases from J, with 16 bases between. The CDR3 is CASSSTPGLLYNEQFF. CDR3 bases: TGTGCCAGCAGCTCCACCCCGGGACTCCTCTACAATGAGCAGTTCTTC.

This chain links TRBV5-6 with TRBJ1-6; perhaps TRBD1 as D (6 bases). The CDR3 is 14 residues long. Germline V CDR1 and CDR2: SGHDT, YYEEEE. Trimming removed 6 bases at V and 8 bases at J, with 15 bases between. CDR3 nucleotides: TGTGCCAGCACCCAAGGGGGTAGCCATTCACCCCTCCACTTT. It is translated as CASTQGGSHSPLHF. The variable domain in full, completed from reference TRBV5-6 and TRBJ1-6, reads DAGVTQSPTHLIKTRGQQVTLRCSPKSGHDTVSWYQQALGQGPQFIFQYYEEEERQRGNFPDRFSGHQFPNYSSELNVNALLLGDSALYLCASTQGGSHSPLHFGNGTRLTVT.

This clone was seen a handful of times. V gene TRBV27 combines with J gene TRBJ2-5; 12 bases match TRBD2. The end of the DNA fits TRBJ2-7 better, so the J call may be wrong. From germline, CDR1 is MNHEY and CDR2 SMNVEV (reference sequence). The CDR3 loop spans 14 amino acids. CDR3 amino acids: CASRQTSGSYEQYF. The CDR3 DNA reads TGTGCCAGCCGCCAGACTAGCGGGAGCTACGAGCAGTACTTC.

V gene TRBV29-1 combines with J gene TRBJ2-1, with TRBD2 identical over 7 bases. The CDR3 has 19 residues. The ends lost 4 bases at V and 6 bases at J; junction bases unmatched: 24. The germline CDR1 and CDR2 sequences are SQVTM and ANQGSEA. CDR3 loop: CSVVIPPSQRAGDGNEQFF. The CDR3 nucleotides are TGCAGCGTTGTAATCCCCCCCTCCCAAAGGGCGGGAGATGGCAATGAGCAGTTCTTC.

This clone showed up just once. The genes are TRBV7-2 and TRBJ1-6; tentatively, D is TRBD1 (5 bases). From germline, CDR1 is SGHTA and CDR2 FQGNSA. Trimming pared 5 bases from V and 8 bases from J, leaving 19 bases between. CDR3 size: 16 residues. The CDR3 DNA reads TGTGCCAGCAGCCCCCAAGGGGCCAGAACGGATTCACCCCTCCACTTT. The encoded protein is CASSPQGARTDSPLHF.

This clone was observed a handful of times. The chain employs TRBV6-6 and TRBJ1-4; 10 bases map to TRBD1. J was trimmed by 3 bases and V by 8 bases; bases with no gene match: 0. Per germline, CDR1 MNHNY and CDR2 SVGAGI (reference sequence). The CDR3 extends over 13 amino acids. The CDR3 here is CASDRGPNEKLFF. CDR3 in DNA: TGTGCCAGCGACAGGGGGCCTAATGAAAAACTGTTTTTT.

The table lists this clone with a few counts. Here the CDR3 DNA reads TGCGCCAGCAGCATCGGGGGGAACACTGAAGCTTTCTTT. It translates to CASSIGGNTEAFF. V is TRBV5-1 and J is TRBJ1-1; D is perhaps TRBD1 (5 bases). Trimming pared 4 bases from V and 1 base from J, leaving 8 bases between. CDR1 and CDR2 from the germline V gene are SGHRS and YFSETQ. This CDR3 region has 13 residues.

This clone was found a few times. This chain uses TRBV6-5 with TRBJ1-1, with 7 bases lining up with TRBD1. Germline V CDR1 and CDR2: MNHEY, SVGAGI. This CDR3 comprises 13 residues. The trim removed 6 bases at V and 4 bases at J, leaving 5 bases unmatched. The DNA of the CDR3 is TGTGCCAGCAGCAGACAGGGCAGCACTGAAGCTTTCTTT. This translates into CASSRQGSTEAFF.

V usage is TRBV10-3 and J usage is TRBJ1-2, with D maybe TRBD1 (5 bases). The CDR3 totals 14 residues. Deletions cut 0 bases from V and 4 bases from J, with 9 bases between. The germline V gene has CDR1 ENHRY and CDR2 SYGVKD. The CDR3 DNA follows: TGTGCCATCAGTGAGTCACTGACAGCCTATGGCTACACCTTC. Translation: CAISESLTAYGYTF.

CDR3 nucleotides: TGTGCCAGCAGTCGAATGACAGAGACCTACGAGCAGTACTTC. Translation: CASSRMTETYEQYF. The chain is built from TRBV28 and TRBJ2-7, with a tentative D call TRBD1 (5 bases). This CDR3 is built from 14 residues. Germline V gives CDR1 MDHEN, CDR2 SYDVKM. Trimming stripped 5 bases from V and 2 bases from J, with 13 bases between.

This clone was seen once. This chain uses TRBV6-5 with TRBJ1-2; D is undetermined. Germline CDR1 and CDR2: MNHEY and SVGAGI. The V end lost 5 bases, the J end lost 0 bases, and 7 bases lay between the germline ends. The length of the CDR3 is 13 residues. DNA of the CDR3: TGTGCCAGCAGTCAGCGGTCTAACTATGGCTACACCTTC. Its translation: CASSQRSNYGYTF.

V and J are TRBV19 and TRBJ2-5; 8 bases agree with TRBD1. Germline CDR1 reads LNHDA; CDR2 reads SQIVND (reference sequence). The CDR3 has 13 residues. V lost 8 bases and J lost 5; bases outside the gene matches: 7. CDR3 loop: CASSNNRGETQYF. As DNA, the CDR3 is TGTGCCAGTTCTAACAACAGGGGGGAGACCCAGTACTTC.

The chain uses TRBV5-1 and TRBJ2-3; 10 bases are a match to TRBD2. Germline V gene sequence: CDR1 SGHRS, CDR2 YFSETQ. V trimming: 0 bases; J trimming: 2 bases; junction bases outside the gene matches: 6. This CDR3 has 17 residues. The CDR3 DNA reads as TGCGCCAGCAGCTTGGAAGCAGCGGGAGGGCCCACAGATACGCAGTATTTT. Encoded protein: CASSLEAAGGPTDTQYF.

The chain combines TRBV5-6 with TRBJ1-1; 7 bases match TRBD1. This CDR3 is 18 amino acids long. V lost 4 bases and J lost 10; bases outside the gene matches: 25. Looked up from germline, CDR1 is SGHDT and CDR2 is YYEEEE. Written as DNA, the CDR3 is TGTGCCAGCAGCGAAGCCGGGACAGCTGGGGAAATGAGCGACGGAGCTTTCTTT. This encodes CASSEAGTAGEMSDGAFF.

The V gene is TRBV30, the J gene TRBJ1-5, with D uncertain. Trimming shortened V by 2 bases and J by 4 bases, and 9 bases separated the two germline ends. The CDR3 spans 13 residues. Germline V gives CDR1 GTSNPN, CDR2 SVGIG (reference sequence). The CDR3 bases are TGTGCCTGGAGTTTAGAGCTTAATCAGCCCCAGCATTTT. As protein: CAWSLELNQPQHF.

The rearrangement joins TRBV11-2 to TRBJ1-2; D is unclear. The CDR3 runs 12 residues. Trimming took 8 bases from V and 5 from J, leaving 12 bases between them. The germline V gene has CDR1 SGHAT and CDR2 FQNNGV. The CDR3 reads CASRGRGYGYTF. CDR3 DNA: TGTGCCAGCCGGGGAAGAGGGTATGGCTACACCTTC. Together with reference TRBV11-2 and TRBJ1-2, the CDR3 gives the full variable domain: EAGVAQSPRYKIIEKRQSVAFWCNPISGHATLYWYQQILGQGPKLLIQFQNNGVVDDSQLPKDRFSAERLKGVDSTLKIQPAKLEDSAVYLCASRGRGYGYTFGSGTRLTVV.

V and J are TRBV5-1 and TRBJ2-1; TRBD2 matches 8 bases. Germline loops: CDR1 SGHRS, CDR2 YFSETQ. This CDR3 contains 17 residues. The junction had 13 bases not matched to a gene; V was cut back by 0 bases and J by 8 bases. CDR3 sequence reads: CASSLGSSGGLQDEQFF. The CDR3 DNA is TGCGCCAGCAGCTTGGGTAGCAGCGGGGGACTCCAAGATGAGCAGTTCTTC.